This paragraph reports one T cell receptor (beta chain). Its cognate antigen is unknown. These data belong to a study of T cell clusters in autoimmune cytopenias. Whole-study results and caveats: Primary autoimmune cytopenia patients seemingly lacked the physiological T cell clusters found in healthy donors. TRB repertoire shifts in secondary cytopenia and chronic lymphocytic leukemia mostly reflected lymphoma, not autoimmunity.

TRB rearrangements were amplified by touch-down multiplex PCR with mixed TRB-A/B primers. TCRdb re-called the multiplex PCR reads; every CDR3 protein appears as one record, without DNA. This table lists roughly 4,400 distinct CDR3 sequences. Germline CDR1 SGHVS, CDR2 FNYEAQ. The CDR3 has 14 residues. Some 38,000 genome equivalents of blood DNA were amplified for TRB. The sample also formed part of further work on T cell repertoires in aging, cancer and after chemotherapy. That source adds: Paired samples before and after chemotherapy came from chronic lymphocytic leukemia patients on fludarabine- or bendamustine-based regimens. Untreated cancer patients had significantly lower blood TCR diversity than age-matched healthy donors.

Sequenced: peripheral blood. The source of this sequence is a human donor with an autoimmune cytopenia or autoimmune hepatitis (not recorded which). The rearrangement joins TRBV7-6 to TRBJ2-1. CDR3 protein: CASSLGVGPNEQFF. Using reference TRBV7-6 and TRBJ2-1 for the parts outside the CDR3, the full variable domain is GAGVSQSPRYKVTKRGQDVALRCDPISGHVSLYWYRQALGQGPEFLTYFNYEAQQDKSGLPNDRFSAERPEGSISTLTIQRTEQRDSAMYRCASSLGVGPNEQFFGPGTRLTVL.